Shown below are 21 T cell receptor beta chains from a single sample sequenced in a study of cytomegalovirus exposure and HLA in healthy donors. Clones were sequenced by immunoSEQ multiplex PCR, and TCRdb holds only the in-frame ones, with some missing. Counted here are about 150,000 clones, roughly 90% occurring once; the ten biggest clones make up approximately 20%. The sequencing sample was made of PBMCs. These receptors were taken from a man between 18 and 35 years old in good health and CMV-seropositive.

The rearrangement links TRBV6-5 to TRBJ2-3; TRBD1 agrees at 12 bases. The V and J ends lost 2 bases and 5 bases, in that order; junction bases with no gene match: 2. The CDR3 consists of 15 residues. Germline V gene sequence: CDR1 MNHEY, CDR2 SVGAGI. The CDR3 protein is CASSYGTGGKDTQYF. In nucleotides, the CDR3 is TGTGCCAGCAGTTACGGGACAGGGGGCAAAGATACGCAGTATTTT.

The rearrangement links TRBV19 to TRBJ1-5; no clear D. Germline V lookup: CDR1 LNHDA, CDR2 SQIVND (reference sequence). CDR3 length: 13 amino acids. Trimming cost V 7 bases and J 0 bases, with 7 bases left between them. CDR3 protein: CASKEFSNQPQHF. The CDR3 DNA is TGTGCCAGTAAGGAGTTTAGCAATCAGCCCCAGCATTTT.

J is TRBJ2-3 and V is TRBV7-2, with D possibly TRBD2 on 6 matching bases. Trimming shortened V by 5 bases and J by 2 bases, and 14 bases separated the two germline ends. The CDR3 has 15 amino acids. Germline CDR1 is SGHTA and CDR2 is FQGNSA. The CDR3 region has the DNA TGTGCCAGCAGCCCCTACGGAGGGTACACAGATACGCAGTATTTT. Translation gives CASSPYGGYTDTQYF.

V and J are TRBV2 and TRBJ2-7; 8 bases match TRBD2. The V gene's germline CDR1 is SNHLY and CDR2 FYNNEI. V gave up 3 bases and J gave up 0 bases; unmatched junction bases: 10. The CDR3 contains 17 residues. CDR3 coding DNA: TGTGCCAGCAGTGATGCCCAGCGGGGGCCCAGCTCCTACGAGCAGTACTTC. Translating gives CASSDAQRGPSSYEQYF. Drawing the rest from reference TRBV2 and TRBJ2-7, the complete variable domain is EPEVTQTPSHQVTQMGQEVILRCVPISNHLYFYWYRQILGQKVEFLVSFYNNEISEKSEIFDDQFSVERPDGSNFTLKIRSTKLEDSAMYFCASSDAQRGPSSYEQYFGPGTRLTVT.

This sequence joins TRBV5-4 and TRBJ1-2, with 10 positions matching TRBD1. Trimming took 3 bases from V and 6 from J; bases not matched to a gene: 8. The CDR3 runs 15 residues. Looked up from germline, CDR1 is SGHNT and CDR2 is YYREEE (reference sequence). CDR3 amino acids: CASSYPGQGSDGYTF. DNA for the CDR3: TGTGCCAGCAGCTACCCGGGACAGGGGAGCGATGGCTACACCTTC.

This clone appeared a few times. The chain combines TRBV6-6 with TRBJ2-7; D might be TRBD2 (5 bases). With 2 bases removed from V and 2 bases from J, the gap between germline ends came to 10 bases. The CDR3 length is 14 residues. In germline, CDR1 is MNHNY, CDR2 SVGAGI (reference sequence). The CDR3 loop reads CASSYDRETYEQYF. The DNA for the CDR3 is TGTGCCAGCAGTTACGATAGGGAGACCTACGAGCAGTACTTC.

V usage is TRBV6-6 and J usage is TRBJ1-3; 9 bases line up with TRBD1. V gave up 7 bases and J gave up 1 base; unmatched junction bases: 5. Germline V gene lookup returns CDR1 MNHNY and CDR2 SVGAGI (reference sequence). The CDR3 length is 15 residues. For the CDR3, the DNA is TGTGCCAGCACCGGGGGACAGGGTTCTGGAAACACCATATATTTT. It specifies CASTGGQGSGNTIYF.

CDR3 sequence: CASSAGKTQYF. The DNA of the CDR3 is TGTGCCAGCAGCGCAGGAAAGACCCAGTACTTC. The genes are TRBV9 and TRBJ2-5; D not certain. This CDR3 has 11 residues. Trimming took off 3 bases at V and 6 bases at J, with 6 bases between the two ends. CDR1 is SGDLS, CDR2 YYNGEE, per germline. Filled out from reference TRBV9 and TRBJ2-5, the complete variable domain reads DSGVTQTPKHLITATGQRVTLRCSPRSGDLSVYWYQQSLDQGLQFLIQYYNGEERAKGNILERFSAQQFPDLHSELNLSSLELGDSALYFCASSAGKTQYFGPGTRLLVL.

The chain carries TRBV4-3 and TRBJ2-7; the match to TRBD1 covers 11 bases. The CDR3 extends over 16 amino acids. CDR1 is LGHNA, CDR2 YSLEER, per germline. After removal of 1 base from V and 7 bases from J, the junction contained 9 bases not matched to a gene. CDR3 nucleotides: TGCGCCAGCAGCCAAGGTCTGGACAGGGGGCGGCAAGAGCAGTACTTC. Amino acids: CASSQGLDRGRQEQYF.

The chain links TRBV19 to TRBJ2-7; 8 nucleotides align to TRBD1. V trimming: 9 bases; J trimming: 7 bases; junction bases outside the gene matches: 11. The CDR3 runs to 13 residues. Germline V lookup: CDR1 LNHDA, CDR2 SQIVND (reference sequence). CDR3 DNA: TGTGCCAGCCGGGACAGGCTTAGGGGGGAGCAGTACTTC. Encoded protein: CASRDRLRGEQYF.

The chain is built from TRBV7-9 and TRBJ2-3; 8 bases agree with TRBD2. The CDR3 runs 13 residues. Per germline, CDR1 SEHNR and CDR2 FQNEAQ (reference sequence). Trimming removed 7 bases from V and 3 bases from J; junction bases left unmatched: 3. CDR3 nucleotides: TGTGCCAGCAAGGGCGGGAGGACAGATACGCAGTATTTT. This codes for CASKGGRTDTQYF.

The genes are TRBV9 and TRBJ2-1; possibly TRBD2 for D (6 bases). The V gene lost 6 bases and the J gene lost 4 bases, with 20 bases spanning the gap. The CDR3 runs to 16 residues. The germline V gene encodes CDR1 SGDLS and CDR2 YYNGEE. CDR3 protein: CASTPSGVSSYNEQFF. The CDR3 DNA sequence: TGTGCCAGCACCCCGTCGGGGGTTTCATCATACAATGAGCAGTTCTTC.

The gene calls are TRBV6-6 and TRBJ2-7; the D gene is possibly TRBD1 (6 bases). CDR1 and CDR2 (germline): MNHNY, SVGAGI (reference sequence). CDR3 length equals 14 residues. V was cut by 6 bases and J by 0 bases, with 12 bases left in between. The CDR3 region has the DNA TGTGCCAGCAGCTCAGGGGTGAGCTCCTACGAGCAGTACTTC. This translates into CASSSGVSSYEQYF.

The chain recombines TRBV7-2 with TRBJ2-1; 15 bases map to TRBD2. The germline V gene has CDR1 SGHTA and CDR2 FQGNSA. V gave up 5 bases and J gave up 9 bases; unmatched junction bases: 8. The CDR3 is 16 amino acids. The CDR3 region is CASSPRTSGRAGEQFF. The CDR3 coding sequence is TGTGCCAGCAGCCCGCGGACTAGCGGGAGGGCGGGTGAGCAGTTCTTC.

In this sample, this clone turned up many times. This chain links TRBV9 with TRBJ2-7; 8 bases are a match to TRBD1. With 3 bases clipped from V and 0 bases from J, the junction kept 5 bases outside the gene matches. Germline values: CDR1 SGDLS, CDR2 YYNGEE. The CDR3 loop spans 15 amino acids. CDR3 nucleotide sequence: TGTGCCAGCAGCGAAGGACAGGGTTCCTCCTACGAGCAGTACTTC. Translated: CASSEGQGSSYEQYF. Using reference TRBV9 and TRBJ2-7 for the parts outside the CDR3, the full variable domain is DSGVTQTPKHLITATGQRVTLRCSPRSGDLSVYWYQQSLDQGLQFLIQYYNGEERAKGNILERFSAQQFPDLHSELNLSSLELGDSALYFCASSEGQGSSYEQYFGPGTRLTVT.

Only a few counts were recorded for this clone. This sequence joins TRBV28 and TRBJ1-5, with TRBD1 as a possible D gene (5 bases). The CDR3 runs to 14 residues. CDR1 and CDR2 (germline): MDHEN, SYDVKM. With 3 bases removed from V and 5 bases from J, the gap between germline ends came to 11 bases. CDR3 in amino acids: CASSLAGGYQPQHF. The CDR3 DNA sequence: TGTGCCAGCAGTTTGGCGGGGGGTTATCAGCCCCAGCATTTT.

CDR3 coding DNA: TGTGCCAGCAGCCTGAGCACAGATACGCAGTATTTT. Translated, it gives CASSLSTDTQYF. The V call is TRBV6-6, the J call TRBJ2-3; no definite D call. The CDR3 spans 12 residues. Germline CDR1 MNHNY, CDR2 SVGAGI (reference sequence). Trimming cost V 6 bases and J 0 bases, with 4 bases left between them.

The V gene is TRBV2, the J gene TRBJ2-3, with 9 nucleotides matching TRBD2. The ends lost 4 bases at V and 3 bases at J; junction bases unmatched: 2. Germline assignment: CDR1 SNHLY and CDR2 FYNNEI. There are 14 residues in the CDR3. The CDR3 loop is CASSVAGVTDTQYF. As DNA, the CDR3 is TGTGCCAGCAGTGTAGCGGGAGTAACAGATACGCAGTATTTT.

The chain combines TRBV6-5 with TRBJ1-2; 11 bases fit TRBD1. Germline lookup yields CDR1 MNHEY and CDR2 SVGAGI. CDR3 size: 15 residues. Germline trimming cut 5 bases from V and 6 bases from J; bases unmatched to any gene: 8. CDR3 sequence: CASSTDRGPPNGYTF. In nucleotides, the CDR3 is TGTGCCAGCAGTACGGACAGGGGGCCCCCTAATGGCTACACCTTC.

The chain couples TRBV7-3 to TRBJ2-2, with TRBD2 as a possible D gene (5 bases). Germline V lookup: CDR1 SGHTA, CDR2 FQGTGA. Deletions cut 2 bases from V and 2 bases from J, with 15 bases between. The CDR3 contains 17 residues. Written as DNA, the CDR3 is TGTGCCAGCAGCTTATCTACCGGAGAGGGTAACACCGGGGAGCTGTTTTTT. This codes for CASSLSTGEGNTGELFF.

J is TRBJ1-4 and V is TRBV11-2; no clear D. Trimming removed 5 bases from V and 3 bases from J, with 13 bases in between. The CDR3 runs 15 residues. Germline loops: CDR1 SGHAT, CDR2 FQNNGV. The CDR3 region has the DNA TGTGCCAGCAGCCCCCCGCGATTCTCTAATGAAAAACTGTTTTTT. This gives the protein CASSPPRFSNEKLFF.